The source of this T cell receptor (beta chain) is a study of CXCR3-negative and CXCR3-positive naive CD8 T cells. Whole-study results and caveats: CXCR3-positive naive cells had TRB CDR3s that were more hydrophobic than CXCR3-negative naive cells had.

The germline CDR1 and CDR2 sequences are MDHEN and SYDVKM. CDR3 length: 14 residues. UMI-labeled 5' RACE yielded the TRB cDNA libraries. TCRdb re-called the 5' RACE reads and gives one entry per CDR3 protein, without DNA. The sample's table shows tens of thousands of distinct CDR3 sequences. About this clonotype itself: Its target is not known.

The chain combines TRBV28 with TRBJ1-1. The clonotype originates from a human donor in good health. Some clones in this sample may be carry-over from other donors' samples. Sequencing input: naive CXCR3+ CD8+ T cells from blood. This sample's subset: CD45RO-CCR7+CD27+CD95- naive CD8+ T cells expressing CXCR3 (TNR3+). CDR3 region: CASSLSRRNTEAFF.